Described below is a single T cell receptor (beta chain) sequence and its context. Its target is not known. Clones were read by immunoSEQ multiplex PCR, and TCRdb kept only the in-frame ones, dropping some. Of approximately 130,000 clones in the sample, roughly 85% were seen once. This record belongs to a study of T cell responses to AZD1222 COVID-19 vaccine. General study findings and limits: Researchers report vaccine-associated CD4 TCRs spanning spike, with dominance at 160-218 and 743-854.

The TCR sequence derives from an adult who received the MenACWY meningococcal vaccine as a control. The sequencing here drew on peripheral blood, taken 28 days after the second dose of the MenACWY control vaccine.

CDR3 sequence (DNA): TGCGCCAGCAGCCGGGGACAGTCAACTGAAGCTTTCTTT. Residues: CASSRGQSTEAFF. The J gene is TRBJ1-1, the V gene TRBV5-1; 7 bases line up with TRBD1. The CDR3 spans 13 residues. The germline V gene encodes CDR1 SGHRS and CDR2 YFSETQ. Germline trimming cut 4 bases from V and 5 bases from J; bases unmatched to any gene: 5. Variable domain in full (rest from reference TRBV5-1 and TRBJ1-1): KAGVTQTPRYLIKTRGQQVTLSCSPISGHRSVSWYQQTPGQGLQFLFEYFSETQRNKGNFPGRFSGRQFSNSRSEMNVSTLELGDSALYLCASSRGQSTEAFFGQGTRLTVV.